This T cell receptor (beta chain) was profiled in a study of vaccination and CD4 T cells after COVID-19. Stated treatment: roughly 10-day PBMC culture with coronavirus spike peptide pools or control peptides (ViraFEST assay). PCR positivity was dated March to December 2020, before US Alpha, Beta and Delta variants. As concerns this clonotype: The antigen remains unidentified.

Sequenced with the Oncomine TCR Beta short-read assay was DNA taken from cultured CD4+ T cells. TCRdb analysed the PCR reads with MiXCR anew, one entry per CDR3 protein. The sample shows over 15,000 distinct CDR3 sequences, around 48% of them seen only once. Sequencing used CD4+ T cells from blood, cultured in vitro. This sequence was found in a human donor who had recovered from COVID-19.

The CDR3 coding sequence is TGTGCCAGCAGTTCGACATCGTCGGGCCAGCCCCAGCATTTT. Residues: CASSSTSSGQPQHF. The V and J genes are TRBV27 and TRBJ1-5; D is uncertain. The CDR3 has 14 residues. Germline V lookup: CDR1 MNHEY, CDR2 SMNVEV (reference sequence). V was cut by 4 bases and J by 7 bases, with 14 bases left in between.